These 25 T cell receptor beta chains came from one sample sequenced in a study of cytomegalovirus exposure and HLA in healthy donors. The table came from immunoSEQ multiplex PCR; TCRdb's copy has only in-frame clones and leaves some out. The table includes 150,000 to 200,000 clones, 85% detected once. Material for sequencing was PBMCs. These receptors were collected from a man in his late teens or twenties in good health and CMV-seropositive.

This chain joins TRBV4-1 and TRBJ2-1, with TRBD2 identical over 13 bases. Looked up from germline, CDR1 is MGHRA and CDR2 is YSYEKL. The CDR3 consists of 17 residues. Trimming removed 4 bases from V and 1 base from J; junction bases left unmatched: 4. The CDR3 DNA sequence: TGCGCCAGCAGCCCTCGGACTAGCGGGAGTTCCTACAATGAGCAGTTCTTC. Translation: CASSPRTSGSSYNEQFF.

The chain is built from TRBV29-1 and TRBJ1-3, with TRBD1 as a possible D gene (5 bases). Trimming removed 4 bases at V and 0 bases at J, with 13 bases between. From germline, CDR1 is SQVTM and CDR2 ANQGSEA. This CDR3 is 15 amino acids long. Here the CDR3 reads CSVGEQASSGNTIYF. The CDR3 bases are TGCAGCGTTGGAGAACAGGCCTCCTCTGGAAACACCATATATTTT.

This chain links TRBV27 with TRBJ1-5; D may be TRBD1 (5 bases). CDR3 length: 17 residues. V was pared by 5 bases and J by 1 base, with 18 bases between. The germline V gene has CDR1 MNHEY and CDR2 SMNVEV (reference sequence). The CDR3 sequence: CASSPRGDPGSNQPQHF. CDR3 DNA sequence: TGTGCCAGCAGTCCCCGCGGGGACCCAGGGAGCAATCAGCCCCAGCATTTT.

J is TRBJ2-5 and V is TRBV5-1; 8 positions agree with TRBD1. V lost 4 bases, J lost 2 bases, and 7 bases stayed unmatched. The CDR3 runs to 15 residues. The germline V gene encodes CDR1 SGHRS and CDR2 YFSETQ. Here the CDR3 reads CASSPGTGVQETQYF. CDR3 nucleotides: TGCGCCAGCAGCCCCGGGACAGGAGTTCAAGAGACCCAGTACTTC.

This sequence joins TRBV6-5 and TRBJ2-2, with a weak D call TRBD1 (6 bases). The CDR3 is made up of 16 amino acids. Germline lookup yields CDR1 MNHEY and CDR2 SVGAGI. V gave up 2 bases and J gave up 4 bases, with 14 bases separating them. The CDR3 is CASSYQGPMGTGELFF. The DNA of the CDR3 is TGTGCCAGCAGTTACCAGGGGCCCATGGGCACCGGGGAGCTGTTTTTT.

The chain links TRBV25-1 to TRBJ2-7; D possibly corresponds to TRBD1 (6 bases). The CDR3 is 14 amino acids. V lost 3 bases and J lost 5, with 14 bases in between. Per germline, CDR1 MGHDK and CDR2 SYGVNS. The CDR3 spells CASSDVWGHNEQYF. Written as DNA, the CDR3 is TGTGCCAGCAGTGATGTGTGGGGGCACAACGAGCAGTACTTC.

The chain joins TRBV5-1 to TRBJ2-1; perhaps TRBD2 as D (6 bases). The V and J ends lost 9 bases and 3 bases respectively, with 13 bases between them. This CDR3 has 13 residues. Germline CDR1 SGHRS, CDR2 YFSETQ. The CDR3 DNA is TGCGCCACCACAGGAGGGGACTACAATGAGCAGTTCTTC. Residues: CATTGGDYNEQFF.

The chain carries TRBV13 and TRBJ1-3; D gene ambiguous. Germline assignment: CDR1 PRHDT and CDR2 FYEKMQ (reference sequence). V was trimmed by 3 bases and J by 3 bases, leaving 9 bases between them. This CDR3 region has 14 residues. The CDR3 here is CASSLTSGGNTIYF. The CDR3 DNA is TGTGCCAGCAGCTTGACAAGCGGTGGAAACACCATATATTTT.

The chain couples TRBV27 to TRBJ1-2; TRBD1 might be the D (6 bases). The CDR3 length is 13 residues. The V and J ends lost 3 bases and 8 bases respectively, with 13 bases between them. Germline loops: CDR1 MNHEY, CDR2 SMNVEV (reference sequence). This CDR3 is CASSLNRVGGYTF. Here the CDR3 DNA reads TGTGCCAGCAGTTTGAACAGGGTTGGCGGCTACACCTTC.

The chain has TRBV2 and TRBJ1-1; 7 nucleotides align to TRBD1. With 0 bases clipped from V and 5 bases from J, the junction kept 6 bases outside the gene matches. Germline loops: CDR1 SNHLY, CDR2 FYNNEI. This CDR3 spans 15 amino acids. The CDR3 bases are TGTGCCAGCAGTGAAGCCTTCAGGGGGAAAACTGAAGCTTTCTTT. This encodes CASSEAFRGKTEAFF.

J is TRBJ2-1 and V is TRBV19; D not resolved. The CDR3 extends over 14 amino acids. Germline-derived CDR1 and CDR2 are LNHDA and SQIVND (reference sequence). V shed 0 bases and J shed 2 bases, with 5 bases lying between them. This CDR3 reads CASSIDPPYNEQFF. In nucleotides, the CDR3 is TGTGCCAGTAGTATAGACCCTCCCTACAATGAGCAGTTCTTC.

The rearrangement uses TRBV7-6 and TRBJ2-3; 9 bases align to TRBD2. With 2 bases clipped from V and 1 base from J, the junction kept 4 bases outside the gene matches. This CDR3 has 16 residues. The germline CDR1 and CDR2 sequences are SGHVS and FNYEAQ. CDR3 sequence (DNA): TGTGCCAGCAGCTTAAGACTAGCGGTGGGCACAGATACGCAGTATTTT. Translating it yields CASSLRLAVGTDTQYF.

The genes are TRBV5-4 and TRBJ1-2, with D possibly being TRBD1 (5 bases). The CDR3 has 14 residues. CDR1 is SGHNT, CDR2 YYREEE, per germline (reference sequence). V dropped 0 bases and J dropped 5 bases, with 11 bases sitting between them. Here the CDR3 DNA reads TGTGCCAGCAGCTTGGCCAGCGGGGGATATGGCTACACCTTC. Translating gives CASSLASGGYGYTF.

The CDR3: CASRDRGMDTEAFF. The CDR3 DNA sequence: TGTGCCAGCAGGGACAGGGGGATGGACACTGAAGCTTTCTTT. The chain couples TRBV28 to TRBJ1-1, with 10 bases fitting TRBD1. The germline CDR1 and CDR2 sequences are MDHEN and SYDVKM. Germline trimming cut 6 bases from V and 3 bases from J; bases unmatched to any gene: 4. CDR3 size: 14 residues. Using reference TRBV28 and TRBJ1-1 for the parts outside the CDR3, the full variable domain is DVKVTQSSRYLVKRTGEKVFLECVQDMDHENMFWYRQDPGLGLRLIYFSYDVKMKEKGDIPEGYSVSREKKERFSLILESASTNQTSMYLCASRDRGMDTEAFFGQGTRLTVV.

The J gene is TRBJ2-7, the V gene TRBV11-3, with D possibly matching TRBD1 (5 bases). The germline V gene encodes CDR1 SGHNT and CDR2 YENEEA. Deletions cut 5 bases from V and 1 base from J, with 9 bases between. The CDR3 runs to 13 residues. CDR3 residues: CASSHRLSYEQYF. DNA for the CDR3: TGTGCCAGCAGCCACAGGCTATCCTACGAGCAGTACTTC.

The V call is TRBV11-2, the J call TRBJ2-1, with a tentative D call TRBD2 (5 bases). Trimming took 6 bases from V and 4 from J, leaving 13 bases between them. The CDR3 covers 14 residues. Germline V lookup: CDR1 SGHAT, CDR2 FQNNGV. In nucleotides, the CDR3 is TGTGCCAGCAGTCTACTAGATACTTACAATGAGCAGTTCTTC. Translating gives CASSLLDTYNEQFF.

The chain combines TRBV6-6 with TRBJ2-3; TRBD2 matches at 10 bases. Trimming took 2 bases from V and 6 from J; bases not matched to a gene: 5. The CDR3 sequence is 15 residues long. Germline V lookup: CDR1 MNHNY, CDR2 SVGAGI (reference sequence). The CDR3 sequence is CASSYGAGGADTQYF. The CDR3 DNA follows: TGTGCCAGCAGTTACGGAGCGGGAGGGGCGGATACGCAGTATTTT.

The chain couples TRBV7-3 to TRBJ2-3, with 12 nucleotides matching TRBD2. The CDR3 is 17 amino acids. The V gene end was trimmed by 5 bases and the J gene end by 11 bases; junction bases not matched to a gene: 17. Germline V gene lookup returns CDR1 SGHTA and CDR2 FQGTGA. CDR3 loop: CASSPSTSGRQGGMQYF. The CDR3 nucleotides are TGTGCCAGCAGCCCATCAACTAGCGGGAGGCAGGGGGGGATGCAGTATTTT. Complete variable domain (other parts from reference TRBV7-3 and TRBJ2-3): GAGVSQTPSNKVTEKGKYVELRCDPISGHTALYWYRQSLGQGPEFLIYFQGTGAADDSGLPNDRFFAVRPEGSVSTLKIQRTERGDSAVYLCASSPSTSGRQGGMQYFGPGTRLTVL.

As regards this clone: This sample includes further DNA sequences coding for the same CDR3. The genes are TRBV6-5 and TRBJ1-1; D gene unclear. Deletions cut 2 bases from V and 1 base from J, with 8 bases between. Germline V lookup: CDR1 MNHEY, CDR2 SVGAGI. The CDR3 covers 14 residues. The DNA of the CDR3 is TGTGCCAGCAGTTACCGGGGAAGGAACACTGAAGCTTTCTTT. Protein: CASSYRGRNTEAFF.

V gene TRBV6-1 combines with J gene TRBJ2-1, with 9 bases identical to TRBD1. Trimming cost V 6 bases and J 9 bases; bases outside gene matches: 6. CDR1 is MNHNS and CDR2 is SASEGT in the germline V gene. The CDR3 length is 13 residues. The CDR3 is CASSETGGIEQFF. The CDR3 nucleotides are TGTGCCAGCAGCGAAACAGGGGGCATTGAGCAGTTCTTC.

The chain links TRBV2 to TRBJ2-2; a possible D gene is TRBD2 (5 bases). The germline V gene encodes CDR1 SNHLY and CDR2 FYNNEI. V was pared by 3 bases and J by 6 bases, with 8 bases between. The CDR3 sequence is 13 residues long. The CDR3: CASSDPGSGELFF. The DNA of the CDR3 is TGTGCCAGCAGTGACCCGGGGTCCGGGGAGCTGTTTTTT.

This clone appeared a few times. The chain has TRBV19 and TRBJ2-1; D is unclear. The V gene's germline CDR1 is LNHDA and CDR2 SQIVND (reference sequence). The CDR3 totals 14 residues. V was trimmed by 6 bases and J by 3 bases, leaving 12 bases between them. In DNA form, the CDR3 reads TGTGCCAGTAGCCCCTTTGGAGACTACAATGAGCAGTTCTTC. Protein product: CASSPFGDYNEQFF.

This clone was recorded only once. The V call is TRBV18, the J call TRBJ2-5; D possibly corresponds to TRBD1 (6 bases). Deletions cut 6 bases from V and 3 bases from J, with 14 bases between. Looked up from germline, CDR1 is KGHSH and CDR2 is LQKENI. CDR3 length: 14 residues. The DNA of the CDR3 is TGTGCCAGCTCGACCCAAACAGGGAAAGAGACCCAGTACTTC. As protein: CASSTQTGKETQYF. The entire variable domain, with the rest obtained from reference TRBV18 and TRBJ2-5, is as follows: NAGVMQNPRHLVRRRGQEARLRCSPMKGHSHVYWYRQLPEEGLKFMVYLQKENIIDESGMPKERFSAEFPKEGPSILRIQQVVRGDSAAYFCASSTQTGKETQYFGPGTRLLVL.

This sequence joins TRBV28 and TRBJ1-2; the D gene is possibly TRBD1 (6 bases). There are 13 residues in the CDR3. The germline CDR1 and CDR2 sequences are MDHEN and SYDVKM. V was cut by 3 bases and J by 8 bases, with 13 bases left in between. The CDR3 region has the DNA TGTGCCAGCAGTTTCAGGGCAGGGGACGGCTACACCTTC. This translates into CASSFRAGDGYTF.

The CDR3 DNA follows: TGTGCCAGTAGTATCGGGACAGGTACCGGCGCGCCCCAGCATTTT. Its translation: CASSIGTGTGAPQHF. The chain uses TRBV19 and TRBJ1-5; 8 bases agree with TRBD1. Germline lookup yields CDR1 LNHDA and CDR2 SQIVND (reference sequence). J was trimmed by 9 bases and V by 3 bases; bases with no gene match: 10. The CDR3 is made up of 15 amino acids.